Listed here are 5 T cell receptor beta chains from one sample, sequenced in a study of cytomegalovirus exposure and HLA in healthy donors. Method: immunoSEQ multiplex PCR; TCRdb's copy keeps in-frame clones and lacks some. Here the sample spans about 170,000 clones, 86% being singletons. Sequences were obtained from PBMCs. The receptor set was obtained from a woman between 18 and 30 years old in good health and CMV-seronegative.

CDR3 region: CASSVWTTPQETQYF. In DNA form, the CDR3 reads TGTGCCAGCAGCGTTTGGACTACACCTCAAGAGACCCAGTACTTC. The gene calls are TRBV7-2 and TRBJ2-5; D might be TRBD2 (6 bases). Germline V gene sequence: CDR1 SGHTA, CDR2 FQGNSA. Deletions cut 5 bases from V and 2 bases from J, with 15 bases between. This CDR3 contains 15 residues.

This chain joins TRBV14 and TRBJ1-2; D ambiguous. The V end was cut by 1 base, the J end by 6 bases, with 12 bases between. The CDR3 runs to 14 residues. The germline V gene has CDR1 SGHDN and CDR2 FVKESK. In nucleotides, the CDR3 is TGTGCCAGCAGCCAAGTCCCGGGGATCCATGGCTACACCTTC. This gives the protein CASSQVPGIHGYTF.

The chain uses TRBV7-9 and TRBJ1-2; 8 positions agree with TRBD1. Trimming removed 5 bases from V and 4 bases from J; junction bases left unmatched: 6. Germline CDR1 is SEHNR and CDR2 is FQNEAQ (reference sequence). The CDR3 spans 14 residues. The CDR3 here is CASSPGQAIYGYTF. CDR3 in DNA: TGTGCCAGCAGCCCGGGACAGGCAATCTATGGCTACACCTTC.

V usage is TRBV6-5 and J usage is TRBJ1-3; 8 bases fit TRBD1. Losses at the gene ends were 6 bases for V and 2 bases for J; bases not matched to a gene: 6. The CDR3 extends over 15 amino acids. Germline CDR1 and CDR2: MNHEY and SVGAGI. This CDR3 reads CASSRGTGTGNTIYF. CDR3 nucleotide sequence: TGTGCCAGCAGCCGCGGGACAGGAACTGGAAACACCATATATTTT.

The genes are TRBV13 and TRBJ2-1; D is perhaps TRBD2 (6 bases). This CDR3 contains 13 residues. Germline CDR1 reads PRHDT; CDR2 reads FYEKMQ (reference sequence). V lost 8 bases and J 5 bases, leaving 13 bases between the germline ends. The CDR3 sequence is CASLSGLHNEQFF. CDR3 in DNA: TGTGCCAGCCTCTCGGGACTCCACAATGAGCAGTTCTTC.